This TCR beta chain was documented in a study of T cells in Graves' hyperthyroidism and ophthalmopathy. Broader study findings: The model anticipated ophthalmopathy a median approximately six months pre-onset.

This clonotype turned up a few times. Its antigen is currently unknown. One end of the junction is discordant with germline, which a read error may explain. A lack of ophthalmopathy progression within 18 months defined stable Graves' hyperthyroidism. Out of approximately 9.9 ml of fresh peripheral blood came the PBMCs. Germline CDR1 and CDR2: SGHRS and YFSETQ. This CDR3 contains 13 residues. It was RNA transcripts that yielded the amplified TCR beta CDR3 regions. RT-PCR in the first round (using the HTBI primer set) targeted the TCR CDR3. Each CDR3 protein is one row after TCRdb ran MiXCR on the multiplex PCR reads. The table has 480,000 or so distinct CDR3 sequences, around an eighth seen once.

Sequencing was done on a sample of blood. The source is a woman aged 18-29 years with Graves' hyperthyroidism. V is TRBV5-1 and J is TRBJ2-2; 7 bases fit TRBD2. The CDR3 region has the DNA TGCGCCGGCAGCTTGCGGGGGACCGGGGAGCTGTTTTTT. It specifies CAGSLRGTGELFF.